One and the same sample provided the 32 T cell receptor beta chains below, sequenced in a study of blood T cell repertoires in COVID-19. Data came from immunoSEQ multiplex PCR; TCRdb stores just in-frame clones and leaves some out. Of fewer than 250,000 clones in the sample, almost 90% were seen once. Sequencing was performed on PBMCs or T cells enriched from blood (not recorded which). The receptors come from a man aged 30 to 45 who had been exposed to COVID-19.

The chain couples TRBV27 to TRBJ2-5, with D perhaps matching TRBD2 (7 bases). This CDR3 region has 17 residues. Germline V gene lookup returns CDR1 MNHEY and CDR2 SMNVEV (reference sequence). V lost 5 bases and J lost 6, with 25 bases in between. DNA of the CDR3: TGTGCCAGCAGTCCTACGTTTGAGGGGGGGGCCCGTAAGACCCAGTACTTC. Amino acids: CASSPTFEGGARKTQYF.

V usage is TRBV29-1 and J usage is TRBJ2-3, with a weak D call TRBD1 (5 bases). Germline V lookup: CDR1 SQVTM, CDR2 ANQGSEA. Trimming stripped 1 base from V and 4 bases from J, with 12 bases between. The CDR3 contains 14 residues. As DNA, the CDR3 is TGCAGCGTTGAAGGCCAGGGTAGGGCAGATACGCAGTATTTT. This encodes CSVEGQGRADTQYF.

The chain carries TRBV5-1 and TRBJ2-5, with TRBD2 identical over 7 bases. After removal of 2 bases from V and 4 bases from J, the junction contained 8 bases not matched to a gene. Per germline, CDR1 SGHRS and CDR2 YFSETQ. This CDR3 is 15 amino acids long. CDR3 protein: CASSFGLRGRETQYF. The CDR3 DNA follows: TGCGCCAGCAGCTTTGGGCTGCGGGGGAGAGAGACCCAGTACTTC.

The CDR3, as DNA: TGTGCCAGCAGTGAGGGGGCACAGGGGCCGCGAACCCAGTACTTC. This encodes CASSEGAQGPRTQYF. This chain uses TRBV2 with TRBJ2-5; TRBD1 aligns across 7 bases. Germline V gene sequence: CDR1 SNHLY, CDR2 FYNNEI. V was clipped by 3 bases and J by 8 bases; unmatched bases: 12. The CDR3 loop spans 15 amino acids.

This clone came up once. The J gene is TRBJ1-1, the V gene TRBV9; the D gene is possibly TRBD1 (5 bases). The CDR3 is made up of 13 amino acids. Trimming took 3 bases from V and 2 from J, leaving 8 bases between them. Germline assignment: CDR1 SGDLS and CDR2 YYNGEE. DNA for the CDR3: TGTGCCAGCAGCGAGGGGCTTAACACTGAAGCTTTCTTT. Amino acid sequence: CASSEGLNTEAFF.

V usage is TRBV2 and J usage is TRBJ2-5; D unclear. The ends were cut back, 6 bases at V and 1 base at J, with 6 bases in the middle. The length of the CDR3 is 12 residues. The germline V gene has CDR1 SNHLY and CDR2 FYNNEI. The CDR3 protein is CASRAPQETQYF. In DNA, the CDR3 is TGTGCCAGCAGGGCCCCCCAAGAGACCCAGTACTTC.

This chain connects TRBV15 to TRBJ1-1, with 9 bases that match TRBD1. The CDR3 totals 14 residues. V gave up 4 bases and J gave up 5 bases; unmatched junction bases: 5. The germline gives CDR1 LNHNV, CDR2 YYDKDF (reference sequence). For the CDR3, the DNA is TGTGCCACCAGCAACAGGGGGCAGAGTACTGAAGCTTTCTTT. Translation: CATSNRGQSTEAFF.

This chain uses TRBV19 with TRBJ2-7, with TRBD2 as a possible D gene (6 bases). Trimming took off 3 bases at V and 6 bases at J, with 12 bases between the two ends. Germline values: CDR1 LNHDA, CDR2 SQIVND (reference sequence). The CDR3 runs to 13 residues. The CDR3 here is CASSMSGVGEQYF. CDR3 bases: TGTGCCAGTAGTATGTCGGGGGTCGGCGAGCAGTACTTC.

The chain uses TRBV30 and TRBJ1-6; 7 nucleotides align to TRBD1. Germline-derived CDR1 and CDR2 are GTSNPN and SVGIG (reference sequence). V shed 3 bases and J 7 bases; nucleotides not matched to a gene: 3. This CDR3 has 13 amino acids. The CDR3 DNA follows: TGTGCCTGGAGCCCGGACAGGAATTCACCCCTCCACTTT. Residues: CAWSPDRNSPLHF.

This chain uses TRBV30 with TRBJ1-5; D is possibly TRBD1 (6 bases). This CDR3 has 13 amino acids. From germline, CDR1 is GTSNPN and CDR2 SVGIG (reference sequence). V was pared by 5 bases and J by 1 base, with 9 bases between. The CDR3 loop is CAWGRGSNQPQHF. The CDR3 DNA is TGTGCCTGGGGGAGGGGGAGCAATCAGCCCCAGCATTTT.

This CDR3 reads CASSAGAGAFF. The CDR3 DNA sequence: TGTGCCAGCAGCGCAGGGGCCGGAGCTTTCTTT. This chain connects TRBV9 to TRBJ1-1; D may be TRBD1 (6 bases). The CDR3 has 11 residues. V lost 3 bases to trimming and J lost 10 bases, with 10 bases between them. Per the germline V gene, CDR1 is SGDLS and CDR2 is YYNGEE.

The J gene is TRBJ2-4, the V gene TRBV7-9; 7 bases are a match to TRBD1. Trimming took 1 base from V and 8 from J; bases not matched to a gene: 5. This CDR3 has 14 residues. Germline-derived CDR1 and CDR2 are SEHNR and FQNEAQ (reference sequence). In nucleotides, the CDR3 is TGTGCCAGCAGCTTAGAAGGGGGCTCGGACATTCAGTACTTC. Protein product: CASSLEGGSDIQYF. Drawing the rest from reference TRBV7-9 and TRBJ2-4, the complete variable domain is DTGVSQNPRHKITKRGQNVTFRCDPISEHNRLYWYRQTLGQGPEFLTYFQNEAQLEKSRLLSDRFSAERPKGSFSTLEIQRTEQGDSAMYLCASSLEGGSDIQYFGAGTRLSVL.

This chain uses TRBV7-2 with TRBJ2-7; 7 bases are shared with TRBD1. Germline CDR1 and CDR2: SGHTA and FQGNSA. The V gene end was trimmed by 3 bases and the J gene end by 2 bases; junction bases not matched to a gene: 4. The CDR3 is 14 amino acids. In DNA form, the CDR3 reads TGTGCCAGCAGCTTCCGGGACAGACCCTACGAGCAGTACTTC. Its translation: CASSFRDRPYEQYF.

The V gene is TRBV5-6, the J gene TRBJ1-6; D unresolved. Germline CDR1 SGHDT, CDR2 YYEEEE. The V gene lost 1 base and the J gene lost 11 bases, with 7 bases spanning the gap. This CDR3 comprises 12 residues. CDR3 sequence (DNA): TGTGCCAGCAGCTTGCCCGGGGCACCCCTCCACTTT. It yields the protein CASSLPGAPLHF. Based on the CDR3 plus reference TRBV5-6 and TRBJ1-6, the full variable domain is DAGVTQSPTHLIKTRGQQVTLRCSPKSGHDTVSWYQQALGQGPQFIFQYYEEEERQRGNFPDRFSGHQFPNYSSELNVNALLLGDSALYLCASSLPGAPLHFGNGTRLTVT.

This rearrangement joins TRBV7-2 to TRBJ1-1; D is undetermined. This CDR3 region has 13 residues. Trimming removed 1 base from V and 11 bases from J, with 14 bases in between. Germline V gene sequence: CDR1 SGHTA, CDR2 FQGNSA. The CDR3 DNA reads TGTGCCAGCAGCTTAGAGAGGACTGGGTGGGCTTTCTTT. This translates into CASSLERTGWAFF. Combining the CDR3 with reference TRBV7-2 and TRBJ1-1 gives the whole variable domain GAGVSQSPSNKVTEKGKDVELRCDPISGHTALYWYRQSLGQGLEFLIYFQGNSAPDKSGLPSDRFSAERTGGSVSTLTIQRTQQEDSAVYLCASSLERTGWAFFGQGTRLTVV.

The CDR3 region is CASSEARTAVGEKLFF. In DNA, the CDR3 is TGTGCCAGCAGTGAGGCCCGGACAGCGGTGGGGGAAAAACTGTTTTTT. The rearrangement joins TRBV6-1 to TRBJ1-4; tentative D call: TRBD1 (6 bases). The germline V and J ends were trimmed by 3 bases and 8 bases, with 19 bases remaining between them. The CDR3 loop spans 16 amino acids. The germline V gene encodes CDR1 MNHNS and CDR2 SASEGT.

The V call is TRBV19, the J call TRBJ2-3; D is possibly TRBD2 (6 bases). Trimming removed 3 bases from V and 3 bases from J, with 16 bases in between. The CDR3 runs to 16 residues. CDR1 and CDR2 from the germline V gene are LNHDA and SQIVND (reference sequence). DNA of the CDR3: TGTGCCAGTAGTATTGGTGGCGGGGTCTCGACAGATACGCAGTATTTT. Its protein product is CASSIGGGVSTDTQYF.

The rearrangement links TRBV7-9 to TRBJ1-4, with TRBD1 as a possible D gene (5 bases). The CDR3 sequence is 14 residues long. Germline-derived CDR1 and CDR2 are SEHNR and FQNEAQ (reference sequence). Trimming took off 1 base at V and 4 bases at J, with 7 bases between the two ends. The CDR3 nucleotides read TGTGCCAGCAGCTTAGGGGGCCTTAATGAAAAACTGTTTTTT. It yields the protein CASSLGGLNEKLFF.

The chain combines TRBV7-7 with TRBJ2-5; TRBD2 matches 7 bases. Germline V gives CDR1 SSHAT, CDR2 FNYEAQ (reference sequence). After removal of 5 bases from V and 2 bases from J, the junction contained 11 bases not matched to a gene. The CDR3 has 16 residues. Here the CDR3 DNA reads TGTGCCAGCAGCCCAGGACTAGTCGGGTCTCAAGAGACCCAGTACTTC. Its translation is CASSPGLVGSQETQYF.

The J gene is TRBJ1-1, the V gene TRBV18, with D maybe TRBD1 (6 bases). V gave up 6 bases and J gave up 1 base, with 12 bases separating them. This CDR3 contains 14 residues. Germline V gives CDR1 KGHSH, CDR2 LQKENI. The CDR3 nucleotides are TGTGCCAGCTCTTCCGGACAGACGAACACTGAAGCTTTCTTT. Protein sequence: CASSSGQTNTEAFF.

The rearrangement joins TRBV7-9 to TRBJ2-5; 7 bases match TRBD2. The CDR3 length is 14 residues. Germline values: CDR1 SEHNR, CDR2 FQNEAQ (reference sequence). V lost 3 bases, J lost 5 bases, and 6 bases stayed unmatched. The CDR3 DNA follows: TGTGCCAGCAGCTTTACCGGGGGAGGGGAGACCCAGTACTTC. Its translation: CASSFTGGGETQYF.

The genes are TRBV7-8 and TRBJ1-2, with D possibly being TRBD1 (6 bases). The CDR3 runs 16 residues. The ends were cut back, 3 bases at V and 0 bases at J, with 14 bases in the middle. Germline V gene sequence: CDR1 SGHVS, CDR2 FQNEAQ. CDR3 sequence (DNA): TGTGCCAGCAGCTTTCGGTGGACAGCCGCTAACTATGGCTACACCTTC. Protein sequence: CASSFRWTAANYGYTF.

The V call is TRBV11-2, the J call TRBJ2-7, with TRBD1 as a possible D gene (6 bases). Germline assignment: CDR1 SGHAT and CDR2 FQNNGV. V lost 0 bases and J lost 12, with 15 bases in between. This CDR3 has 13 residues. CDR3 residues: CASSLDRQAPGYF. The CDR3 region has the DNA TGTGCCAGCAGCTTAGACAGACAGGCCCCAGGGTACTTC.

CDR3 in amino acids: CASSRTGGPSQPQHF. The CDR3, as DNA: TGTGCCAGCAGCAGGACAGGGGGCCCGAGTCAGCCCCAGCATTTT. This chain joins TRBV27 and TRBJ1-5; 11 bases match TRBD1. Germline V gives CDR1 MNHEY, CDR2 SMNVEV (reference sequence). The junction had 7 bases not matched to a gene; V was cut back by 6 bases and J by 6 bases. This CDR3 is 15 amino acids long.

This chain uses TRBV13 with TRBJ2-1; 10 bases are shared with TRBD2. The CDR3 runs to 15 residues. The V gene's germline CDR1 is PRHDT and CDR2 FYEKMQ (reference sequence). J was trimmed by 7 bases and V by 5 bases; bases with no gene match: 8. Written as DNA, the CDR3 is TGTGCCAGCAGCGTCACTAGCGGGGAGGGAAATGAGCAGTTCTTC. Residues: CASSVTSGEGNEQFF.

CDR3 coding DNA: TGTGCCACCAGCCCCGACATTTCACCCCTCCACTTT. It encodes CATSPDISPLHF. The rearrangement joins TRBV15 to TRBJ1-6; D gene unclear. Germline V gene lookup returns CDR1 LNHNV and CDR2 YYDKDF (reference sequence). The V and J ends lost 5 bases and 9 bases respectively, with 8 bases between them. The CDR3 runs to 12 residues.

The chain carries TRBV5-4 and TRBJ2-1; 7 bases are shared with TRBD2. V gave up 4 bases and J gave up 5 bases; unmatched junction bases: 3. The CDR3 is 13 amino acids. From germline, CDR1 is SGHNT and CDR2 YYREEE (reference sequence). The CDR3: CASSLRGDNEQFF. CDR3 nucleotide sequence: TGTGCCAGCAGCCTCCGGGGGGACAATGAGCAGTTCTTC.

For the CDR3, the DNA is TGTGCCAGCAGCGTAGGGTGGGACAGGGAATATGGCTACACCTTC. Residues: CASSVGWDREYGYTF. The chain carries TRBV9 and TRBJ1-2, with 9 bases aligning to TRBD1. This CDR3 is built from 15 residues. Trimming removed 0 bases from V and 5 bases from J; junction bases left unmatched: 5. Germline-derived CDR1 and CDR2 are SGDLS and YYNGEE.

The chain's CDR3 is CASSLGVAELAKNIQYF. The CDR3 DNA follows: TGTGCCAGCAGCTTGGGGGTAGCGGAGCTAGCCAAAAACATTCAGTACTTC. The gene calls are TRBV7-2 and TRBJ2-4; maybe TRBD2 (6 bases). V lost 3 bases and J lost 0, with 15 bases in between. Germline values: CDR1 SGHTA, CDR2 FQGNSA. The CDR3 totals 17 residues.

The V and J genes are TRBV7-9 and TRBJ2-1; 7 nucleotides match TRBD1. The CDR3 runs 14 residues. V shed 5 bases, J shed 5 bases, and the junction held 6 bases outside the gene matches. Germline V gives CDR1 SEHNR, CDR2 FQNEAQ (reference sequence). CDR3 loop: CASSRRTGNNEQFF. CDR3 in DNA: TGTGCCAGCAGCCGTAGGACAGGAAACAATGAGCAGTTCTTC.

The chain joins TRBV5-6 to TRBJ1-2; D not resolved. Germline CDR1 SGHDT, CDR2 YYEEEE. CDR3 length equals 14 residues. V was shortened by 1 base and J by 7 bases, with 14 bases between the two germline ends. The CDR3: CASSLSVSTGGYTF. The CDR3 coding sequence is TGTGCCAGCAGCTTGTCGGTCTCCACCGGTGGCTACACCTTC.

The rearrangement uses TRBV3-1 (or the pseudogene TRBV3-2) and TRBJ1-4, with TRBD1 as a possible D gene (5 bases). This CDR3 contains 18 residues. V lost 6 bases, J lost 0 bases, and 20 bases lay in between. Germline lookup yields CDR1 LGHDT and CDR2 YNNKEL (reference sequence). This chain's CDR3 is CASRRDSAELSTNEKLFF. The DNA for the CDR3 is TGTGCCAGCAGACGCGACAGCGCCGAGCTCTCAACTAATGAAAAACTGTTTTTT.